This T cell receptor beta chain was documented in a study of cytomegalovirus exposure and HLA in healthy donors. The primer mix had 60 Vbeta and 13 Jbeta primers. Data came from immunoSEQ multiplex PCR; TCRdb stores just in-frame clones and leaves some out. This table holds 150,000 to 200,000 clones, over 65% found once. The CDR3 totals 15 residues. Trimming pared 3 bases from V and 2 bases from J, leaving 15 bases between. Germline CDR1 SGHRS, CDR2 YFSETQ. Details on this clone: Its matching antigen is unknown.

Study observations and caveats: Later analysis identified several of the most significant clusters that appeared linked to common viral pathogens.

The specimen sequenced was PBMCs. The gene calls are TRBV5-1 and TRBJ2-7; D may be TRBD1 (6 bases). The receptor was derived from a woman aged 30 to 39 in good health and CMV-seronegative. CDR3 bases: TGCGCCAGCAGCTCTGGACAGCCTTCAACCTACGAGCAGTACTTC. This translates into CASSSGQPSTYEQYF.